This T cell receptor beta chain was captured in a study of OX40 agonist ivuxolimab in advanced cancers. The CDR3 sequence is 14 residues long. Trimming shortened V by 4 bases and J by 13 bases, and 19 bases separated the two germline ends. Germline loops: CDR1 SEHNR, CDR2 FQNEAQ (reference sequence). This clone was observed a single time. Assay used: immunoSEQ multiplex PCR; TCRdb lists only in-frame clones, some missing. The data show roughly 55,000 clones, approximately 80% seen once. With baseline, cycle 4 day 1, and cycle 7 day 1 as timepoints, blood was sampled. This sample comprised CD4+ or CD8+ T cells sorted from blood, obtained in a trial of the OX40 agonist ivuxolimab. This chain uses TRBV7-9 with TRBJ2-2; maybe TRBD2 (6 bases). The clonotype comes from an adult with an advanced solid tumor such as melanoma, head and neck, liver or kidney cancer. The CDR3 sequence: CASSSGTQDRRLFF. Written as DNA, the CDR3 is TGTGCCAGCAGCTCCGGGACTCAAGACCGTCGGCTGTTTTTT.